What follows are 17 T cell receptor beta chains derived from one specimen sequenced in a study of T cells after posttransplantation cyclophosphamide. The assay was immunoSEQ multiplex PCR, and TCRdb's table has in-frame clones only and misses some. Here the sample spans fewer than 25,000 clones, more than 80% being singletons. Controls had myeloablative marrow grafts with methotrexate and calcineurin inhibitor, sampled at 1 year. The starting material was PBMCs, obtained after an allogeneic stem cell transplant with a calcineurin inhibitor and methotrexate. The receptors derive from a female patient aged 45-65 years who received an allogeneic stem cell transplant from an unrelated donor, was CMV-positive, and had chronic GVHD only. Some T cells may have originated in the graft donor.

Here the CDR3 DNA reads TGTGCCAGCAGTTTTGTACAGGGGGTTGGGGAAAAACTGTTTTTT. It is translated as CASSFVQGVGEKLFF. The chain carries TRBV27 and TRBJ1-4; 8 bases agree with TRBD1. V shed 3 bases and J 8 bases; nucleotides not matched to a gene: 8. Germline V CDR1 and CDR2: MNHEY, SMNVEV (reference sequence). The CDR3 consists of 15 residues. Variable domain in full (rest from reference TRBV27 and TRBJ1-4): EAQVTQNPRYLITVTGKKLTVTCSQNMNHEYMSWYRQDPGLGLRQIYYSMNVEVTDKGDVPEGYKVSRKEKRNFPLILESPSPNQTSLYFCASSFVQGVGEKLFFGSGTQLSVL.

The chain couples TRBV4-3 to TRBJ2-5, with D possibly being TRBD2 (6 bases). Looked up from germline, CDR1 is LGHNA and CDR2 is YSLEER. V gave up 0 bases and J gave up 4 bases, with 9 bases separating them. This CDR3 spans 14 amino acids. The CDR3 DNA reads TGCGCCAGCAGCCAAGAACTAGCACGAGAGACCCAGTACTTC. Protein sequence: CASSQELARETQYF.

This chain connects TRBV7-9 to TRBJ1-2; perhaps TRBD1 as D (6 bases). V was cut by 2 bases and J by 3 bases, with 16 bases left in between. The CDR3 runs 16 residues. The germline gives CDR1 SEHNR, CDR2 FQNEAQ (reference sequence). CDR3 loop: CASSLIGQGQYYGYTF. For the CDR3, the DNA is TGTGCCAGCAGCTTAATCGGGCAGGGGCAGTACTATGGCTACACCTTC.

The chain carries TRBV2 and TRBJ2-1, with D maybe TRBD2 (5 bases). Trimming stripped 4 bases from V and 6 bases from J, with 10 bases between. The CDR3 has 13 amino acids. Germline assignment: CDR1 SNHLY and CDR2 FYNNEI. CDR3 protein: CASSGGLGNEQFF. In DNA form, the CDR3 reads TGTGCCAGCAGTGGAGGGTTGGGCAATGAGCAGTTCTTC.

There are a few counts of this clone. The V and J genes are TRBV5-8 and TRBJ1-1; D gene ambiguous. The germline V and J ends were trimmed by 4 bases and 3 bases, with 10 bases remaining between them. This CDR3 region has 13 residues. Germline CDR1 SGHTS, CDR2 YDEGEE. In nucleotides, the CDR3 is TGTGCCAGCAGCCTCGACTCTTACACTGAAGCTTTCTTT. Translation gives CASSLDSYTEAFF.

This chain joins TRBV7-8 and TRBJ2-2; 8 bases match TRBD2. V lost 2 bases, J lost 6 bases, and 5 bases stayed unmatched. CDR1 and CDR2 (germline): SGHVS, FQNEAQ. The CDR3 runs to 15 residues. CDR3 sequence (DNA): TGTGCCAGCAGCTTATCGGGGGGGCGCGCCGGGGAGCTGTTTTTT. Translated, it gives CASSLSGGRAGELFF.

The chain links TRBV14 to TRBJ2-7, with 11 positions matching TRBD2. In germline, CDR1 is SGHDN, CDR2 FVKESK. This CDR3 region has 21 residues. The V segment lost 0 bases and the J segment 5 bases; nucleotides outside the gene matches: 21. DNA of the CDR3: TGTGCCAGCAGCCAAGATAAAAGAGCGACCGAGACTAGCGGGAAACGGCACGAGCAGTACTTC. Translation gives CASSQDKRATETSGKRHEQYF.

The CDR3 sequence: CASSITGKNTEAFF. CDR3 DNA: TGTGCCAGTAGTATCACAGGCAAGAACACTGAAGCTTTCTTT. The J gene is TRBJ1-1, the V gene TRBV19; TRBD1 might be the D (5 bases). Between the trimmed V and J ends, which lost 3 bases and 1 base, there was a span of 9 bases. The CDR3 runs 14 residues. Per germline, CDR1 LNHDA and CDR2 SQIVND (reference sequence).

The rearrangement joins TRBV11-2 to TRBJ2-1; the D is unclear. The V gene's germline CDR1 is SGHAT and CDR2 FQNNGV. The ends were cut back, 8 bases at V and 4 bases at J, with 12 bases in the middle. The CDR3 runs to 13 residues. CDR3 protein: CASAIERYNEQFF. The CDR3 DNA is TGTGCCAGCGCCATAGAACGATACAATGAGCAGTTCTTC.

J is TRBJ2-5 and V is TRBV28, with a tentative D call TRBD2 (5 bases). The DNA end is more similar to TRBJ2-7, so the J call may be wrong. The CDR3 runs 12 residues. Per germline, CDR1 MDHEN and CDR2 SYDVKM. DNA for the CDR3: TGTGCCAGCGGGAGTAGCTCCTACGAGCAGTACTTC. This translates into CASGSSSYEQYF.

The genes are TRBV19 and TRBJ1-2; no clear D gene. V was cut by 0 bases and J by 6 bases, with 8 bases left in between. Germline CDR1 is LNHDA and CDR2 is SQIVND (reference sequence). The CDR3 covers 13 residues. Here the CDR3 DNA reads TGTGCCAGTAGTATAGATCGAGAGAATGGCTACACCTTC. Translation gives CASSIDRENGYTF.

This sequence joins TRBV5-1 and TRBJ2-3, with unresolved D. CDR1 and CDR2 from the germline V gene are SGHRS and YFSETQ. V lost 0 bases and J 0 bases, leaving 5 bases between the germline ends. This CDR3 comprises 14 residues. The DNA for the CDR3 is TGCGCCAGCAGCTTGGGTACTAGCACAGATACGCAGTATTTT. This encodes CASSLGTSTDTQYF.

The CDR3 protein is CASSLSLDYNEQFF. Written as DNA, the CDR3 is TGTGCCAGCAGTTTATCACTTGACTACAATGAGCAGTTCTTC. The rearrangement links TRBV27 to TRBJ2-1; no firm D call. The CDR3 sequence is 14 residues long. The germline V gene encodes CDR1 MNHEY and CDR2 SMNVEV (reference sequence). Trimming stripped 0 bases from V and 3 bases from J, with 6 bases between.

This chain uses TRBV7-2 with TRBJ2-4, with 9 bases matching TRBD1. The V gene's germline CDR1 is SGHTA and CDR2 FQGNSA. After removal of 4 bases from V and 9 bases from J, the junction contained 10 bases not matched to a gene. The CDR3 is made up of 15 amino acids. CDR3 bases: TGTGCCAGCAGCTACACCGGGACAGGGAATAGCATTCAGTACTTC. Its protein is CASSYTGTGNSIQYF.

This clone was seen just once. This chain uses TRBV7-6 with TRBJ1-5; 7 bases agree with TRBD1. Trimming at V came to 0 bases and at J to 3 bases, leaving 5 bases not matched to a gene. Germline CDR1 SGHVS, CDR2 FNYEAQ. The CDR3 extends over 16 amino acids. CDR3 residues: CASSLAAGTVNQPQHF. DNA for the CDR3: TGTGCCAGCAGCTTAGCTGCCGGGACAGTCAATCAGCCCCAGCATTTT.

The table lists this clone with a count of one. V is TRBV12-2 and J is TRBJ1-1. TRBV12-2 corresponds to a pseudogene. The length of the CDR3 is 15 residues. The CDR3 DNA reads TGTGCAAGTCGTCCCGGAGCCCAGCGAGACGCTGAAGCTTTCTTT. Protein sequence: CASRPGAQRDAEAFF.

The chain uses TRBV29-1 and TRBJ2-1, with 9 bases aligning to TRBD2. Germline CDR1 is SQVTM and CDR2 is ANQGSEA. The CDR3 totals 16 residues. V trimming: 0 bases; J trimming: 7 bases; junction bases outside the gene matches: 10. CDR3 sequence reads: CSVEDLSGRTSNEQFF. The CDR3 DNA reads TGCAGCGTTGAAGATCTCAGCGGGAGGACTTCAAATGAGCAGTTCTTC.